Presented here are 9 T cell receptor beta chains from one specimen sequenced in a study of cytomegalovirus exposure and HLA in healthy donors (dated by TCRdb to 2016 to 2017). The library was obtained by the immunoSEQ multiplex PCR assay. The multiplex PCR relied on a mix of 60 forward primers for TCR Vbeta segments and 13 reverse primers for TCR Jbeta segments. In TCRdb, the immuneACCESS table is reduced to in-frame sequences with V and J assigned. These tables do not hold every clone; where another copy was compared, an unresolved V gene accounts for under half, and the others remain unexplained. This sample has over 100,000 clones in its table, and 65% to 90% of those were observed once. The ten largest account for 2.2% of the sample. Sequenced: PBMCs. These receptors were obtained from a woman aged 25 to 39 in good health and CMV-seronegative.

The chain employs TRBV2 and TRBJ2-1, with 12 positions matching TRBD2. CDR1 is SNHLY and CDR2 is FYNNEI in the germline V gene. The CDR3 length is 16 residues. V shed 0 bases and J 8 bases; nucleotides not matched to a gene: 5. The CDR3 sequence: CASSEAGLAGLYEQFF. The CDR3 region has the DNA TGTGCCAGCAGTGAAGCGGGACTAGCGGGTTTATATGAGCAGTTCTTC.

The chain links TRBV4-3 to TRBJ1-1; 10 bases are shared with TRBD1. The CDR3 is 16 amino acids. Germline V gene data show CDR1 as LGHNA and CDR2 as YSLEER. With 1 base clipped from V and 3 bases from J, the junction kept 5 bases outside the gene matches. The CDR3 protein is CASSQGTGGTDTEAFF. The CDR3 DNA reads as TGCGCCAGCAGCCAAGGGACAGGGGGAACAGACACTGAAGCTTTCTTT.

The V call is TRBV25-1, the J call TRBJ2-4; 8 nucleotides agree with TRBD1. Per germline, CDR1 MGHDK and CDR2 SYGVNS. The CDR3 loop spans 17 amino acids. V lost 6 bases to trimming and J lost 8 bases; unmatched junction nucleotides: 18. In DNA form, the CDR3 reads TGTGCCAGCAGGATTCACCCAATTGACAGGGGCGCGGACATTCAGTACTTC. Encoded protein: CASRIHPIDRGADIQYF.

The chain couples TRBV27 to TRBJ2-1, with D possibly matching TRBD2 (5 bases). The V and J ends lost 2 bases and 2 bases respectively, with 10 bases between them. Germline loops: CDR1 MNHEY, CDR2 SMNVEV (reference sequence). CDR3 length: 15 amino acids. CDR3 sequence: CASSLGGFTYNEQFF. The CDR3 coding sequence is TGTGCCAGCAGTTTAGGCGGGTTCACCTACAATGAGCAGTTCTTC.

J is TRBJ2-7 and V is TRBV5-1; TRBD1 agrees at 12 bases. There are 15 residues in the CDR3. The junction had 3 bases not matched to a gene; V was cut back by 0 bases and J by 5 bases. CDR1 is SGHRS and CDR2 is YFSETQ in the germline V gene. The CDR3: CASSLEGTGGDEQYF. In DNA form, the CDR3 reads TGCGCCAGCAGCTTGGAAGGGACAGGGGGCGACGAGCAGTACTTC.

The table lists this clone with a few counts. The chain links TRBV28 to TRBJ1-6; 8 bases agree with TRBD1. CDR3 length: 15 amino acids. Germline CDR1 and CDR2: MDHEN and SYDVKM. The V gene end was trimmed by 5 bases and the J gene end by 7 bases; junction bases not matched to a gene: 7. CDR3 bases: TGTGCCAGCAGTCCACACGACAGGGGAAATTCACCCCTCCACTTT. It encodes CASSPHDRGNSPLHF.

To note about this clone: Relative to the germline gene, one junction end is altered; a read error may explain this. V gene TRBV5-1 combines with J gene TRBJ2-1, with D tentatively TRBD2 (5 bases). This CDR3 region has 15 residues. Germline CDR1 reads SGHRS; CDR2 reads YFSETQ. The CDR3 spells CASSSGVGFLNEQFF. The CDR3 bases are TGCGCCAGCAGCTCCGGGGTAGGATTTCTCAATGAGCAATTCTTC.

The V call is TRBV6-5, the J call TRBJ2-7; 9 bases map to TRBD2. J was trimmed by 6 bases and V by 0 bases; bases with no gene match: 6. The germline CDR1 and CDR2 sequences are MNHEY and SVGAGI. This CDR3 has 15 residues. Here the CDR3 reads CASSYSGAGGGEQYF. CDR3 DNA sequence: TGTGCCAGCAGTTACTCAGGAGCGGGAGGCGGCGAGCAGTACTTC.

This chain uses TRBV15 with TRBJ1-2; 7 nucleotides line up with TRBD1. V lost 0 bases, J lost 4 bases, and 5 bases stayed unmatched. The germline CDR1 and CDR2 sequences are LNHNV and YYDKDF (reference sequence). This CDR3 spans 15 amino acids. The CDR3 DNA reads TGTGCCACCAGCAGAGACGACAGGGCTACCTATGGCTACACCTTC. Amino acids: CATSRDDRATYGYTF.